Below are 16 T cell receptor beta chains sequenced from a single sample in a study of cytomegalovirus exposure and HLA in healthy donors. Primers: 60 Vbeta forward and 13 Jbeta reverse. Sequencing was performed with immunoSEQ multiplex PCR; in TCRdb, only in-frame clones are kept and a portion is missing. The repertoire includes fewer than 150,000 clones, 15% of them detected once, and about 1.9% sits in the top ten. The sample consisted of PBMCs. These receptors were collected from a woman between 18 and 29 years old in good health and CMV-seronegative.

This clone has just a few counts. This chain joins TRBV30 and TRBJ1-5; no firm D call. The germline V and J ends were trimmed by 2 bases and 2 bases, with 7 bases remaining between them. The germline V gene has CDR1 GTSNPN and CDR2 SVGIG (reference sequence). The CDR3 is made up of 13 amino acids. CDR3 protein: CAWSNRGNQPQHF. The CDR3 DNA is TGTGCCTGGAGTAACCGGGGCAATCAGCCCCAGCATTTT. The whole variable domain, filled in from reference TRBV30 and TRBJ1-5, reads SQTIHQWPATLVQPVGSPLSLECTVEGTSNPNLYWYRQAAGRGLQLLFYSVGIGQISSEVPQNLSASRPQDRQFILSSKKLLLSDSGFYLCAWSNRGNQPQHFGDGTRLSIL.

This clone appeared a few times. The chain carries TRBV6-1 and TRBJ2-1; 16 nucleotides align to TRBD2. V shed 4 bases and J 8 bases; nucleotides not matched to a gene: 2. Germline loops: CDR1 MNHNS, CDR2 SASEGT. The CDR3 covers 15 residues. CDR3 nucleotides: TGTGCCAGCAGTGGGGGACTAGCGGGAGGGTATGAGCAGTTCTTC. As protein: CASSGGLAGGYEQFF.

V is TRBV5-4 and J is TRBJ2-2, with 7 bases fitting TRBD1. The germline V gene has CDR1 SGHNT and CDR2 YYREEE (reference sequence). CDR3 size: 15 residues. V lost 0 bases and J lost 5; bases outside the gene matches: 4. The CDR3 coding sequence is TGTGCCAGCAGCTTGGAGGGGGCAGGGACCGGGGAGCTGTTTTTT. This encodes CASSLEGAGTGELFF.

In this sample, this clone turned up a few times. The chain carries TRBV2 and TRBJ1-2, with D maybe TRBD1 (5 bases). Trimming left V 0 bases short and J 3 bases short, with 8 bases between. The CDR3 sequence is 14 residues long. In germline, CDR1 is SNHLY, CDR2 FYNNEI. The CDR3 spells CASSEATADYGYTF. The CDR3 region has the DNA TGTGCCAGCAGTGAAGCGACAGCCGACTATGGCTACACCTTC.

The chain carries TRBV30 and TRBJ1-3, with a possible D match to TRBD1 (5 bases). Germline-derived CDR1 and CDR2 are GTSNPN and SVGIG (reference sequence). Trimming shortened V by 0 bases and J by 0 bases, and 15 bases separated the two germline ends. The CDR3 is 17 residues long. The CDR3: CAWSVWGRRFSGNTIYF. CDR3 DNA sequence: TGTGCCTGGAGTGTATGGGGCCGACGTTTCTCTGGAAACACCATATATTTT.

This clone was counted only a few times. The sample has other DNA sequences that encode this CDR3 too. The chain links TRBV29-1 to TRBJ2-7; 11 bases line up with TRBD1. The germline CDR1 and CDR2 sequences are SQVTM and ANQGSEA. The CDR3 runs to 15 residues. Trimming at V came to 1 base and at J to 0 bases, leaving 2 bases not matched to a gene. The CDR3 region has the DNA TGCAGCGTTGAAGTTGGGACAGGGGGCTCCTACGAGCAGTACTTC. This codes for CSVEVGTGGSYEQYF.

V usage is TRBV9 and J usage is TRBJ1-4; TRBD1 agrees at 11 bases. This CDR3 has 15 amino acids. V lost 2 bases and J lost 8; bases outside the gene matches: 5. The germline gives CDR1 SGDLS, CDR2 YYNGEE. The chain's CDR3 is CASSVGQGAGEKLFF. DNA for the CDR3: TGTGCCAGCAGCGTCGGACAGGGGGCGGGAGAAAAACTGTTTTTT.

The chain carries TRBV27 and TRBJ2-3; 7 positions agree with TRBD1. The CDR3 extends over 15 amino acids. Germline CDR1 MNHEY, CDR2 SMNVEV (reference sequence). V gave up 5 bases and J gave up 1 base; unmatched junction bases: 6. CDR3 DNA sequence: TGTGCCAGCAGTATCGACAGGGTTGGCACAGATACGCAGTATTTT. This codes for CASSIDRVGTDTQYF.

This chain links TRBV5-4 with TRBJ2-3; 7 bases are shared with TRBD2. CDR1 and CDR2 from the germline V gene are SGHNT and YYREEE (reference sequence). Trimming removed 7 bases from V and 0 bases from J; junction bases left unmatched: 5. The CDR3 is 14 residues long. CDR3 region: CASWGGSSTDTQYF. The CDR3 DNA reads TGTGCCAGCTGGGGGGGTTCTAGCACAGATACGCAGTATTTT. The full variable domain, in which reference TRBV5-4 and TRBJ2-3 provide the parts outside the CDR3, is ETGVTQSPTHLIKTRGQQVTLRCSSQSGHNTVSWYQQALGQGPQFIFQYYREEENGRGNFPPRFSGLQFPNYSSELNVNALELDDSALYLCASWGGSSTDTQYFGPGTRLTVL.

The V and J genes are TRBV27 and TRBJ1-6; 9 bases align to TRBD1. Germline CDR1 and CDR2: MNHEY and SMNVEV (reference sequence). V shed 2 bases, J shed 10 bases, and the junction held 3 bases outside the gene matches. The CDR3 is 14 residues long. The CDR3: CASSLGTGSSPLHF. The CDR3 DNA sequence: TGTGCCAGCAGTTTAGGGACAGGGTCGTCACCCCTCCACTTT.

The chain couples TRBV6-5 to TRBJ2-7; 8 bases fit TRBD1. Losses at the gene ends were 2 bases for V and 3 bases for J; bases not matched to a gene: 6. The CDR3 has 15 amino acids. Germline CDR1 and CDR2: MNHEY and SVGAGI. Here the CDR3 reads CASSYHNRGVYEQYF. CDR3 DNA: TGTGCCAGCAGTTACCATAACAGGGGGGTCTACGAGCAGTACTTC.

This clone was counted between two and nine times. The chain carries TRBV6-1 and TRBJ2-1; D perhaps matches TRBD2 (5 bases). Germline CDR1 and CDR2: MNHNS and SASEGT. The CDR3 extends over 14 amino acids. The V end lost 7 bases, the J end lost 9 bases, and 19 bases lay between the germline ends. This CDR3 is CASMGSSYIGEQFF. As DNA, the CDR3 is TGTGCCAGCATGGGGTCTAGCTATATAGGTGAGCAGTTCTTC.

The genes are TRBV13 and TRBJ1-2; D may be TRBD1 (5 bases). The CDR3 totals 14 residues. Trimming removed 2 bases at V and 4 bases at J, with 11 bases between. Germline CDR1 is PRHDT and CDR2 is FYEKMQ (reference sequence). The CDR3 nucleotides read TGTGCCAGCAGCTTATTTCGGGGGACCTATGGCTACACCTTC. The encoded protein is CASSLFRGTYGYTF. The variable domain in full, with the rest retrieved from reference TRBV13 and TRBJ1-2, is AAGVIQSPRHLIKEKRETATLKCYPIPRHDTVYWYQQGPGQDPQFLISFYEKMQSDKGSIPDRFSAQQFSDYHSELNMSSLELGDSALYFCASSLFRGTYGYTFGSGTRLTVV.

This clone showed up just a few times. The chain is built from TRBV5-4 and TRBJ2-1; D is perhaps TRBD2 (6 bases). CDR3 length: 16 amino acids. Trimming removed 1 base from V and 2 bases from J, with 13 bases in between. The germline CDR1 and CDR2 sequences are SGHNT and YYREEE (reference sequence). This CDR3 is CASSLKAGRTYNEQFF. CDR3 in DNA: TGTGCCAGCAGCTTGAAGGCGGGACGAACCTACAATGAGCAGTTCTTC.

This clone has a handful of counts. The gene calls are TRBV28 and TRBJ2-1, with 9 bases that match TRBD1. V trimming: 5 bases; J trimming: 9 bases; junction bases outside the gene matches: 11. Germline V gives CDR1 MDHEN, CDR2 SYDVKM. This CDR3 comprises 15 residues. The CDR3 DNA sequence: TGTGCCAGCAGTGGGACAGGGAAGTTTCATGGTGAGCAGTTCTTC. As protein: CASSGTGKFHGEQFF.

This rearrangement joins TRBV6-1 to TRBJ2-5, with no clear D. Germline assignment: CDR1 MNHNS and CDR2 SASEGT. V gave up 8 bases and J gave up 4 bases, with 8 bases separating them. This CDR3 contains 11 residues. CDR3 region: CASENVETQYF. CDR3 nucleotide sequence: TGTGCCAGCGAGAACGTAGAGACCCAGTACTTC.